One sample yielded the 8 T cell receptor beta chains listed below, sequenced in a study of T cell changes during pregnancy in multiple sclerosis. Assay used: immunoSEQ multiplex PCR; TCRdb lists only in-frame clones, some missing. The table records approximately 80,000 clones, about 94% of them present only once. The starting material was peripheral blood, obtained in the second trimester of pregnancy. The origin of the receptors is a female donor in good health, enrolled as a control in a pregnancy study.

J is TRBJ2-1 and V is TRBV18; 7 bases fit TRBD1. The germline CDR1 and CDR2 sequences are KGHSH and LQKENI. After removal of 6 bases from V and 0 bases from J, the junction contained 5 bases not matched to a gene. This CDR3 region has 15 residues. Here the CDR3 reads CASSTQGYSYNEQFF. The DNA of the CDR3 is TGTGCCAGCTCGACACAGGGGTACTCCTACAATGAGCAGTTCTTC.

V is TRBV6-4 and J is TRBJ2-3; TRBD2 might be the D (5 bases). CDR3 length: 14 residues. Germline V gene data show CDR1 as MRHNA and CDR2 as SNTAGT. Trimming shortened V by 4 bases and J by 3 bases, and 11 bases separated the two germline ends. The CDR3 loop reads CASSVSGGTDTQYF. The CDR3 DNA is TGTGCCAGCAGTGTTAGTGGAGGTACAGATACGCAGTATTTT.

The chain carries TRBV29-1 and TRBJ2-7; D uncertain. Germline CDR1 SQVTM, CDR2 ANQGSEA. The CDR3 totals 12 residues. Trimming pared 4 bases from V and 4 bases from J, leaving 11 bases between. The CDR3 DNA follows: TGCAGCGTTGGAATCGGGTTATACGAGCAGTACTTC. Translated, it gives CSVGIGLYEQYF.

V and J are TRBV19 and TRBJ2-7; TRBD1 agrees at 9 bases. The CDR3 contains 14 residues. V lost 4 bases, J lost 7 bases, and 8 bases stayed unmatched. From germline, CDR1 is LNHDA and CDR2 SQIVND (reference sequence). The CDR3, as DNA: TGTGCCAGTAGTACGGGGACAGGGAAAAGGGAGCAGTACTTC. This codes for CASSTGTGKREQYF.

The rearrangement joins TRBV6-1 to TRBJ2-3; 8 bases match TRBD2. Losses at the gene ends were 0 bases for V and 4 bases for J; bases not matched to a gene: 12. The CDR3 has 18 residues. Germline CDR1 reads MNHNS; CDR2 reads SASEGT. CDR3 coding DNA: TGTGCCAGCAGTGAAGCGCCGGCAGCGGGAGTTCGGGCAGATACGCAGTATTTT. Residues: CASSEAPAAGVRADTQYF.

The chain recombines TRBV28 with TRBJ2-3, with 7 nucleotides matching TRBD1. The CDR3 covers 13 residues. Germline CDR1 is MDHEN and CDR2 is SYDVKM. Trimming took 5 bases from V and 5 from J; bases not matched to a gene: 4. CDR3 DNA sequence: TGTGCCAGCAGTCTCCAGGGGGTAGATACGCAGTATTTT. This encodes CASSLQGVDTQYF.

The V and J genes are TRBV18 and TRBJ2-7; D is possibly TRBD1 (6 bases). The CDR3 has 16 residues. With 3 bases removed from V and 1 base from J, the gap between germline ends came to 16 bases. CDR1 is KGHSH and CDR2 is LQKENI in the germline V gene. In DNA, the CDR3 is TGTGCCAGCTCACCTGGTCACAGGGTAGGGTCCTACGAGCAGTACTTC. It specifies CASSPGHRVGSYEQYF.

V and J are TRBV5-6 and TRBJ2-7; 9 bases agree with TRBD2. The junction had 8 bases not matched to a gene; V was cut back by 5 bases and J by 2 bases. This CDR3 has 15 residues. Germline CDR1 reads SGHDT; CDR2 reads YYEEEE. The CDR3 DNA follows: TGTGCCAGCAGACGCCTTAGCGGGAGTACCTACGAGCAGTACTTC. This translates into CASRRLSGSTYEQYF.